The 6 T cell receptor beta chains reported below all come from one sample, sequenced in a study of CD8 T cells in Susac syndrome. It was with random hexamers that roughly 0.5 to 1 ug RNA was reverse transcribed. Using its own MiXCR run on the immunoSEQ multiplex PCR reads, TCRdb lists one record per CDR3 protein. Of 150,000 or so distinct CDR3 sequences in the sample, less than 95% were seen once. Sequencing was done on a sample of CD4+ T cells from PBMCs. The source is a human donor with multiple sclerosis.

The CDR3 spells CATSATPGQGTNEQFF. The DNA for the CDR3 is TGTGCCACCAGTGCTACTCCGGGACAGGGAACCAATGAGCAGTTCTTC. V usage is TRBV24-1 and J usage is TRBJ2-1, with 9 nucleotides matching TRBD1. This CDR3 has 16 residues. V was clipped by 5 bases and J by 6 bases; unmatched bases: 10. From germline, CDR1 is KGHDR and CDR2 SFDVKD.

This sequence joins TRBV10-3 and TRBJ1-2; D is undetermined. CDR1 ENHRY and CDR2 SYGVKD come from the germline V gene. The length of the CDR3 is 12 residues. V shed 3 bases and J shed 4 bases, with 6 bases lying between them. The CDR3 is CAISEVSYGYTF. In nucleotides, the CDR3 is TGTGCCATCAGTGAAGTCTCCTATGGCTACACCTTC.

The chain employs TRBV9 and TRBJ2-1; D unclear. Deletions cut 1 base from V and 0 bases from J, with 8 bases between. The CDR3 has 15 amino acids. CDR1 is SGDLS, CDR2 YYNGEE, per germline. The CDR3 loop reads CASSVRLHSYNEQFF. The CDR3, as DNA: TGTGCCAGCAGCGTACGGCTCCACTCCTACAATGAGCAGTTCTTC.

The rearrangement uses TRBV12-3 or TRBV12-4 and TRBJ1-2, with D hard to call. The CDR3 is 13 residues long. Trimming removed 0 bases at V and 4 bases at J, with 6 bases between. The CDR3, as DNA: TGTGCCAGCAGTTTAGCGCATGGCTATGGCTACACCTTC. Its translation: CASSLAHGYGYTF.

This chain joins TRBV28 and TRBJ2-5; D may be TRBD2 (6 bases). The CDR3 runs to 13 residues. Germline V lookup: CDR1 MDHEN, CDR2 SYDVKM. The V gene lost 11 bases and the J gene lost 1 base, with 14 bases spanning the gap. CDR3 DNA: TGTGCCGCAGCGGGTGATGCCCAAGAGACCCAGTACTTC. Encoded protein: CAAAGDAQETQYF. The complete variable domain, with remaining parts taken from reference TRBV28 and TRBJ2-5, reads DVKVTQSSRYLVKRTGEKVFLECVQDMDHENMFWYRQDPGLGLRLIYFSYDVKMKEKGDIPEGYSVSREKKERFSLILESASTNQTSMYLCAAAGDAQETQYFGPGTRLLVL.

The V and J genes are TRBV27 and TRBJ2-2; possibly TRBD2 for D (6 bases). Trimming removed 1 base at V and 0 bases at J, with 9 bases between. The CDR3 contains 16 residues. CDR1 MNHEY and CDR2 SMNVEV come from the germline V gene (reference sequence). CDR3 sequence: CASSLWGGTNTGELFF. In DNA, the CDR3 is TGTGCCAGCAGTTTATGGGGCGGGACGAACACCGGGGAGCTGTTTTTT.